The entry below describes one T cell receptor (beta chain). Its target antigen remains unknown. Per-base qualities were not stored, and no clone one base away is much larger. The data were taken from a study of T cell clonotyping in hematopoietic cell transplantation listed by TCRdb under 2021. About the full investigation: In the study, 150 or so blood samples were gathered from under 45 consecutive transplant recipients and their related donors. Recruitment of patients ran from September 2015 to January 2017, and follow-up continued until late 2020 or until death. The paper as a whole reports these results and caveats: The sample size was limited and the cells went unsorted, which meant the CD4 and CD8 repertoire contributions could not be told apart. Recipient repertoires showed only a small fraction of overlap with donor repertoires, and over 95% appeared de novo at the given depth. Recipient TCR diversity fell after transplant, with pathologically expanded clonotypes rising progressively from day 30 to day 180. Broader TCR repertoire diversity after transplant was predicted by Inverse Simpson Index values from donors and from recipients before transplant.

The CDR3 contains 13 residues, cysteine and phenylalanine counted. Solely the CDR3 DNA is kept, with 39 bases framed from the first base. The germline V gene specifies SGHRS as CDR1 and YFSETQ as CDR2. V is reduced by 4 bases and J by 1 base, leaving a spacing of 8 bases between them. The immunoSEQ assay, a bias-controlled multiplex PCR using V- and J-specific primers, was used to amplify TCR beta CDR3 regions from genomic DNA. A second PCR step added a proprietary barcode and Illumina adapter sequences to the CDR3 amplicons. CDR3 libraries were sequenced on an Illumina MiSeq instrument. The authors' pipeline ran thus. Export and quality control were performed with immunoSEQ Analyzer 3.0, and downstream analyses were performed with R Bioconductor and Immunarch. Repertoire metrics were calculated using only productive rearrangements within the normalized downsampled data set. In the normalized cohort, a clonotype counted as pathologically expanded if the clonotype was larger than 5 templates. The Inverse Simpson Index served as the measure of repertoire diversity. To capture all clonotypes, CMV-specificity analyses were performed on the non-normalized data set. Not all clones reach the TCRdb copy of this immuneACCESS table, which keeps in-frame sequences only. Checked studies attribute under half of the gap to unresolved V genes and leave the rest unexplained. D and trimming come from the DNA, and the V and J calls and clone size come from that table. This sample holds about 70,000 clones; roughly 94% were observed only once. The ten largest clones capture 1.5% to 2% of the sample.

Blood samples for TCR beta sequencing were given by related transplant donors. Using Nuclei Lysis Solution, genomic DNA was extracted from unfractionated peripheral blood mononuclear cells that were either fresh or cryopreserved. The TCR was taken from a middle-aged man in good health. Some clones in this sample may be carry-over from other donors' samples. What was sequenced was peripheral blood mononuclear cells. This chain joins TRBV5-1 to TRBJ1-1, with the D gene too uncertain to name. The CDR3 in this case is CASSRTENTEAFF. In nucleotides, the sequence is TGCGCCAGCAGCCGTACAGAGAACACTGAAGCTTTCTTT.